This T cell receptor beta chain was identified in a study of control samples from healthy donors and cancer patients. V lost 2 bases, J lost 3 bases, and 14 bases lay in between. Germline V CDR1 and CDR2: KGHSH, LQKENI. This CDR3 spans 15 amino acids. TCRdb's copy holds only in-frame clones and misses some; the assay was immunoSEQ multiplex PCR. The top ten clones hold 2.9% of a sample with under 150,000 clones, about 89% of them seen once. Sequences were obtained from blood. V usage is TRBV18 and J usage is TRBJ2-7, with D uncertain. This receptor was taken from a man in his sixties in good health. CDR3 in amino acids: CASSPSSNSLYEQYF. In DNA form, the CDR3 reads TGTGCCAGCTCACCATCCTCGAACAGTCTCTACGAGCAGTACTTC.